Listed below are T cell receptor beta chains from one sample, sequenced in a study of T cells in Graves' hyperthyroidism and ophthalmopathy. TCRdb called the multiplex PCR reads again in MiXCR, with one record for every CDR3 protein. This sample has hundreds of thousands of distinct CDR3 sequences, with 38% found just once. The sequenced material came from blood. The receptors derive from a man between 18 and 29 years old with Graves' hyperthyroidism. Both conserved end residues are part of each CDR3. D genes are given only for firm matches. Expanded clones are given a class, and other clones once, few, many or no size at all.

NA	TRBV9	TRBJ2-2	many	CASSEGGELFF	TGCGCCAGCAGCGAGGGCGGGGAGCTGTTTTTT
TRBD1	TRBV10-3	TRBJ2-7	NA	CATRQGADEQYF	TGTGCCACCCGACAGGGGGCAGACGAGCAGTACTTC
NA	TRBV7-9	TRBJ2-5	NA	CASSLEGTEQETQYF	TGTGCCAGCAGCTTGGAGGGGACAGAGCAAGAGACCCAGTACTTC
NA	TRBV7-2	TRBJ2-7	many	CASSLAGPYEQYF	TGTGCCAGCAGCTTGGCGGGACCATACGAGCAGTACTTC
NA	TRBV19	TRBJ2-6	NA	CASSLTGHLSGANVLTF	TGTGCCAGTAGTCTAACGGGACACCTCTCTGGGGCCAACGTCCTGACTTTC
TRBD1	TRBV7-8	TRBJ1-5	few	CASSLTGTGPIQRQHF	TGTGCCAGCAGTCTTACCGGGACAGGCCCCATTCAGCGTCAGCATTTT
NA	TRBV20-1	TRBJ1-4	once	CSVRSSGARATNEKLFF	TGCAGTGTTAGGAGCTCAGGGGCCCGAGCAACTAATGAAAAACTGTTTTTT
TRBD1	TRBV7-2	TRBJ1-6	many	CASSLVGTGNSPLHF	TGTGCCAGCAGCTTAGTGGGGACAGGAAATTCACCCCTCCACTTT
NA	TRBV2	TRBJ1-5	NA	CASSLSQFSNQPQHF	TGTGCCAGCAGCCTCTCACAGTTCTCCAATCAGCCCCAGCATTTT
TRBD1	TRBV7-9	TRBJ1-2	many	CASSPRTGTFLGYTF	TGTGCCAGCAGCCCCCGGACAGGGACCTTTTTAGGCTACACCTTC
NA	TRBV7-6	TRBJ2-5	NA	CASSPLIGNKETQYF	TGTGCCAGCAGCCCCCTGATTGGGAATAAAGAGACCCAGTACTTC
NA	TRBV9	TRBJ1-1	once	CAGSLNRDTEQTEAFF	TGTGCCGGCAGCCTAAACCGGGACACCGAACAGACTGAAGCTTTCTTT
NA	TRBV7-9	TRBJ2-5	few	CAITTGSQETQYF	TGTGCCATCACTACCGGGAGCCAAGAGACCCAGTACTTC
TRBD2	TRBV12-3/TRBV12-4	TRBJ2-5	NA	CASSPQAGGETQYF	TGTGCCAGCAGCCCCCAAGCGGGGGGGGAGACCCAGTACTTC
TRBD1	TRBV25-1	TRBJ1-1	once	CASDPGQGSGTEAFF	TGTGCCAGCGACCCGGGACAGGGTTCCGGAACTGAAGCTTTCTTT
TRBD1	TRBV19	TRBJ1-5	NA	CASSIGGTENQPQHF	TGTGCCAGTAGTATAGGAGGGACAGAAAATCAGCCCCAGCATTTT
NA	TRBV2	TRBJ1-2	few	CASIWSGGFNYGYTF	TGTGCCAGTATCTGGTCCGGGGGGTTTAACTATGGCTACACCTTC
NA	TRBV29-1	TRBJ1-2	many	CSVEKALGSANYGYTF	TGCAGCGTTGAAAAGGCTTTAGGTTCGGCTAACTATGGCTACACCTTC
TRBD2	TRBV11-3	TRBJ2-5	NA	CASSFQTSGQETQYF	TGTGCCAGCAGCTTTCAGACTAGCGGCCAAGAGACCCAGTACTTC
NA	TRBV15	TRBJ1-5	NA	CATSREVASGGQPQHF	TGTGCCACCAGCAGAGAGGTTGCTAGCGGGGGGCAGCCCCAGCATTTT
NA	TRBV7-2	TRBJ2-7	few	CASSLEGGQYF	TGTGCCAGCAGCTTAGAGGGTGGGCAGTACTTC
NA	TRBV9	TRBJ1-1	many	CASSASGGHGTEAFF	TGTGCCAGCAGCGCCTCGGGGGGGCATGGGACTGAAGCTTTCTTT
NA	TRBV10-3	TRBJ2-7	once	CAISSKTRPEQYF	TGTGCCATCAGTTCCAAGACTAGACCCGAGCAGTACTTC
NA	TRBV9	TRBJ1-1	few	CASSRVREGNPEAFF	TGTGCCAGCAGCCGGGTGAGGGAGGGAAATCCTGAAGCTTTCTTT
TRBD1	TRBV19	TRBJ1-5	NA	CASSIDRVDRVYQPQHF	TGTGCCAGTAGTATAGATAGGGTCGACAGGGTCTATCAGCCCCAGCATTTT
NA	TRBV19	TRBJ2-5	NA	CASSIAGNQPQYF	TGTGCCAGTAGTATAGCAGGGAATCAGCCCCAGTACTTC
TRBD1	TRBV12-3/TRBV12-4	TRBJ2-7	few	CASSSRTGEAEYF	TGTGCCAGCAGTTCAAGAACAGGGGAAGCGGAGTACTTC
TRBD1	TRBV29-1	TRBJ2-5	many	CSVEGWTGPLETQYF	TGCAGCGTTGAGGGTTGGACAGGGCCTTTAGAGACCCAGTACTTC
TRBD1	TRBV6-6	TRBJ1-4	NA	CASKGGQEAEKLFF	TGTGCCAGCAAAGGGGGACAGGAGGCCGAAAAACTGTTTTTT
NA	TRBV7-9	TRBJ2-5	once	CASRERDF	TGTGCCAGCAGGGAACGGGACTTC
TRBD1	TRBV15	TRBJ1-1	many	CATSRGDRDTEAFF	TGTGCCACCAGCAGAGGGGACAGAGACACTGAAGCTTTCTTT
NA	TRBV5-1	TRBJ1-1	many	CASSLGQASTEAFF	TGCGCCAGCAGCTTGGGACAGGCGAGCACTGAAGCTTTCTTT
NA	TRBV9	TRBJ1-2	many	CASSQAGDYGYTF	TGTGCCAGCAGCCAGGCAGGGGACTATGGCTACACCTTC
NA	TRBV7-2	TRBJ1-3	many	CASSLVGTSGNTIYF	TGTGCCAGCAGCTTAGTGGGGACCTCTGGAAACACCATATATTTT
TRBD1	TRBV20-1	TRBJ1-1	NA	CSARITGGSGSEAFF	TGCAGTGCTAGGATTACAGGGGGCAGCGGGTCTGAAGCTTTCTTT
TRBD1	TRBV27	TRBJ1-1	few	CASSLRTGWNTEAFF	TGTGCCAGCAGTCTCAGGACAGGGTGGAACACTGAAGCTTTCTTT
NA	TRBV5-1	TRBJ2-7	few	CASSPWGSAYEQYF	TGCGCCAGCAGCCCTTGGGGCTCGGCCTACGAGCAGTACTTC
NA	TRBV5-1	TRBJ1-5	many	CASSLSPGRDQPQHF	TGCGCCAGCAGCTTGTCGCCAGGGCGGGATCAGCCCCAGCATTTT
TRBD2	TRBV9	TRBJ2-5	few	CASSIRSGGAGETQYF	TGTGCCAGCAGCATACGAAGCGGGGGGGCCGGTGAGACCCAGTACTTC
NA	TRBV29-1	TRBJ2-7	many	CSVEVTYEQYF	TGCAGCGTTGAAGTTACCTACGAGCAGTACTTC
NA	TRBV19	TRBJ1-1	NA	CASSLLEGVNTEAFF	TGTGCCAGTAGTCTCCTAGAGGGGGTGAACACTGAAGCTTTCTTT
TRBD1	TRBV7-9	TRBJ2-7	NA	CASMTGNYEQYF	TGTGCCAGCATGACAGGGAACTACGAGCAGTACTTC
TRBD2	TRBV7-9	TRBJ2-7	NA	CASSQEAPGTSGRYEQYF	TGCGCCAGCAGCCAAGAGGCCCCCGGGACTAGCGGGCGCTACGAGCAGTACTTC
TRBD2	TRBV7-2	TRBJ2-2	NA	CASTHTLAGGNTGELFF	TGTGCCAGCACCCATACCCTAGCGGGGGGGAACACCGGGGAGCTGTTTTTT
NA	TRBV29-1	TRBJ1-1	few	CSVAPLLRDTEAFF	TGCAGCGTCGCTCCACTCCTCCGGGACACTGAAGCTTTCTTT